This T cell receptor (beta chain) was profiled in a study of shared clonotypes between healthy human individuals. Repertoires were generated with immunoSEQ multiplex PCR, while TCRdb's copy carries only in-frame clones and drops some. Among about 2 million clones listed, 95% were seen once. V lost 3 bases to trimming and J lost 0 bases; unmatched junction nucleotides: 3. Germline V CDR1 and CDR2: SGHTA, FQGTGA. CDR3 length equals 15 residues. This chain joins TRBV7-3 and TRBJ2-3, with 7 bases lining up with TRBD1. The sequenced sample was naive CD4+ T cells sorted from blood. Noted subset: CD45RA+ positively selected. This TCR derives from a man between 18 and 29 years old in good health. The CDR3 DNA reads TGTGCCAGCAGCTTGAACAGGGGTAGCACAGATACGCAGTATTTT. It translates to CASSLNRGSTDTQYF. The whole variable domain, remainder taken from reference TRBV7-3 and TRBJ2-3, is GAGVSQTPSNKVTEKGKYVELRCDPISGHTALYWYRQSLGQGPEFLIYFQGTGAADDSGLPNDRFFAVRPEGSVSTLKIQRTERGDSAVYLCASSLNRGSTDTQYFGPGTRLTVL.